Listed here is a single TCR beta chain. The source of the sample is a study of blood T cell repertoires in COVID-19. Sequencing was performed with immunoSEQ multiplex PCR; in TCRdb, only in-frame clones are kept and a portion is missing. The sample contains some 250,000 clones, approximately 83% of which appear only once. The CDR3 sequence is 13 residues long. Germline CDR1 LGHNA, CDR2 YNFKEQ. Trimming removed 4 bases from V and 2 bases from J, with 9 bases in between. Sequenced: peripheral blood. The clonotype comes from a man aged 35-49 years with acute or convalescent COVID-19. The rearrangement uses TRBV4-2 and TRBJ2-7; no reliable D call. The CDR3 DNA reads TGTGCCAGCAGCCTCCGCAGTGCCTACGAGCAGTACTTC. As protein: CASSLRSAYEQYF.